In its sample, the clone carrying this T cell receptor beta chain was seen many times. This CDR3 has 15 amino acids. Germline CDR1 ENHRY, CDR2 SYGVKD. V lost 6 bases to trimming and J lost 0 bases, with 14 bases between them. This sample is part of a study of CD8 T cells in ankylosing spondylitis. Making the TCR beta libraries involved quantitative 5'-RACE with molecular barcodes. MiXCR, run by TCRdb on the 5' RACE reads, gives a single entry per CDR3 protein. This sample yields about 130,000 distinct CDR3 sequences, of which 5.5% to 7.5% are seen a single time; 9.5% to 15% belongs to the top ten. Sequencing input: blood, either unsorted or a sorted T cell fraction (not recorded which). This clonotype was sampled from a female donor with ankylosing spondylitis or in good health (not recorded which). The chain couples TRBV10-3 to TRBJ2-5; D perhaps matches TRBD2 (5 bases). This CDR3 reads CAIRDSTKYQETQYF. CDR3 sequence (DNA): TGTGCCATCAGGGACTCGACTAAGTACCAAGAGACCCAGTACTTC.